This T cell receptor beta chain came from a study of blood T cell repertoires in COVID-19. Original methodology: Amplified reference gene primers provided the basis for estimating nucleated cell counts. TCRdb keeps only in-frame clones here, not all; method: immunoSEQ multiplex PCR. V and J calls and clone size come straight from that table; D and trimming were deduced from the DNA. The table shows about 320,000 clones, with 90% occurring only once. A COVID-19 case had been met by exposed participants during the 2 weeks before study entry. There are 12 residues in the CDR3. The germline gives CDR1 SGHNT, CDR2 YYREEE (reference sequence). V shed 1 base, J shed 8 bases, and the junction held 1 base outside the gene matches.

This rearrangement joins TRBV5-4 to TRBJ1-2; 8 bases align to TRBD1. This sequence originates from a young woman who had been exposed to COVID-19. Sequenced material: PBMCs or T cells enriched from blood (not recorded which). DNA for the CDR3: TGTGCCAGCAGCTTGCCAGGGGGCGGCTACACCTTC. This translates into CASSLPGGGYTF.